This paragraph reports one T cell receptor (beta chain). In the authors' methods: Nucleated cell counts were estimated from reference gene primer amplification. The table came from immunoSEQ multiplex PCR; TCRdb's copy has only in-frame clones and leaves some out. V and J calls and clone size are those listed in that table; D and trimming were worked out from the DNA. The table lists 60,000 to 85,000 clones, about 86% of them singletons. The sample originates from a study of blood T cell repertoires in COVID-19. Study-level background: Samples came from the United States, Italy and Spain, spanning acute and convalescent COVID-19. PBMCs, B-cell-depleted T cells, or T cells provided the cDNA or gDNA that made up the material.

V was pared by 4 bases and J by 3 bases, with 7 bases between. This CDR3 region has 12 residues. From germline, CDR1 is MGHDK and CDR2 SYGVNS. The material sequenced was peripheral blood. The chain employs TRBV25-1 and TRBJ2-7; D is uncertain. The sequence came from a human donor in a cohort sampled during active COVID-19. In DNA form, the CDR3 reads TGTGCCAGCAGTGCCTACGGCTACGAGCAGTACTTC. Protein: CASSAYGYEQYF.